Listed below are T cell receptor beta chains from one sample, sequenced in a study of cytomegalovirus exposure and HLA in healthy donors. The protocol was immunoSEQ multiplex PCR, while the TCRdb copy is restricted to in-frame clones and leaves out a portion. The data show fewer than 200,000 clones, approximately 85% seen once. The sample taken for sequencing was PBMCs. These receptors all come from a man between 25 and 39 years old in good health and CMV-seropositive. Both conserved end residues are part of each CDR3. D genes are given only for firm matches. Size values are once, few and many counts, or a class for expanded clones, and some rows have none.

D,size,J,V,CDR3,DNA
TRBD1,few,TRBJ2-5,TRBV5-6,CASSLKQGVMETQYF,TGTGCCAGCAGCTTGAAACAGGGGGTGATGGAGACCCAGTACTTC
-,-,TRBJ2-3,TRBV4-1,CASSQLGRQGYADTQYF,TGCGCCAGCAGCCAATTGGGCAGGCAGGGGTACGCAGATACGCAGTATTTT
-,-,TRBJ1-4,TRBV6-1,CASIRTANEKLFF,TGTGCCAGCATCCGGACAGCTAATGAAAAACTGTTTTTT
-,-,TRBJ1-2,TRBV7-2,CASSPYGGARDGGYTF,TGTGCCAGCAGCCCCTATGGGGGGGCGAGAGACGGTGGCTACACCTTC
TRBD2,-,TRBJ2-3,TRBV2,CASGGTSGITDTQYF,TGTGCCAGCGGTGGGACTAGCGGAATCACAGATACGCAGTATTTT
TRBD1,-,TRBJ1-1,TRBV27,CASSHTGTGLRTEAFF,TGTGCCAGCAGTCATACCGGGACAGGGTTACGCACTGAAGCTTTCTTT
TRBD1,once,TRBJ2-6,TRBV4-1,CASSLLKGQFVSGANVLTF,TGCGCCAGCAGCCTACTTAAGGGACAGTTCGTTTCTGGGGCCAACGTCCTGACTTTC
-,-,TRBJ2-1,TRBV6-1,CASSAWVEDEQFF,TGTGCCAGCAGTGCATGGGTTGAGGATGAGCAGTTCTTC
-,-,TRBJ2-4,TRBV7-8,CASSFLTRGAKNIQYF,TGTGCCAGCAGCTTCCTGACACGTGGAGCCAAAAACATTCAGTACTTC
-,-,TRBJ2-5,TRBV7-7,CASSFRAGKETQYF,TGTGCTAGCAGCTTCCGGGCAGGGAAGGAGACCCAGTACTTC
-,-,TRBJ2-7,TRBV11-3,CASSLDRIYEQYF,TGTGCCAGCAGCTTGGACAGAATCTACGAGCAGTACTTC
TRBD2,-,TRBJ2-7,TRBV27,CASSGRTSSYEQYF,TGTGCCAGCAGTGGGAGGACTAGCTCCTACGAGCAGTACTTC
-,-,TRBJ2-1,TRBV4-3,CASSQEGVSYNEQFF,TGCGCCAGCAGCCAAGAAGGGGTGTCCTACAATGAGCAGTTCTTC
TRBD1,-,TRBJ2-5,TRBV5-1,CASSGGTGGYQETQYF,TGCGCCAGCAGCGGGGGGACAGGGGGTTACCAAGAGACCCAGTACTTC
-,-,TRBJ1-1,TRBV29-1,CSVSDRTTEAFF,TGCAGCGTTTCCGACAGGACCACTGAAGCTTTCTTT
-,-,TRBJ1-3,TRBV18,CASSPTTGSGNTIYF,TGTGCCAGCTCACCGACGACAGGATCTGGAAACACCATATATTTT
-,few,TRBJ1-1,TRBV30,CAWSVDGDLEAFF,TGTGCCTGGAGTGTAGACGGAGACTTGGAGGCTTTCTTT
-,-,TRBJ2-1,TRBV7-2,CASSYGSLNEQFF,TGTGCCAGCAGCTACGGGTCCCTCAATGAGCAGTTCTTC
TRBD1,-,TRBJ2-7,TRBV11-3,CASSSPLFGTELDEQYF,TGTGCCAGCAGCTCCCCCCTTTTCGGGACAGAGCTGGACGAGCAGTACTTC
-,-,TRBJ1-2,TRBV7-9,CASSLETGPPYF,TGTGCCAGCAGCTTGGAGACAGGACCGCCCTACTTC
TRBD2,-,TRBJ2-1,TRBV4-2,CASSQGLAGWDEQFF,TGTGCCAGCAGCCAAGGGCTAGCGGGATGGGATGAGCAGTTCTTC
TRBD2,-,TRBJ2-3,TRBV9,CASSLGLAGRLTDTQYF,TGTGCCAGCAGCCTGGGACTAGCGGGGAGGCTGACAGATACGCAGTATTTT
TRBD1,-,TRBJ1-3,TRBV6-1,CASSVRGQVGNTIYF,TGTGCCAGCAGTGTCCGGGGACAGGTTGGAAACACCATATATTTT
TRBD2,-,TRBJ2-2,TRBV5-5,CASSPLAGANTGELFF,TGTGCCAGCAGCCCTTTAGCGGGGGCGAACACCGGGGAGCTGTTTTTT
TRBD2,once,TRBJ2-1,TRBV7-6,CASSPGTSGRIGYNEQFF,TGTGCCAGCAGCCCAGGGACTAGCGGGAGGATCGGGTACAATGAGCAGTTCTTC
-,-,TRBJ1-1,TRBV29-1,CSASTNQNTEAFF,TGCAGCGCAAGCACCAACCAGAACACTGAAGCTTTCTTT